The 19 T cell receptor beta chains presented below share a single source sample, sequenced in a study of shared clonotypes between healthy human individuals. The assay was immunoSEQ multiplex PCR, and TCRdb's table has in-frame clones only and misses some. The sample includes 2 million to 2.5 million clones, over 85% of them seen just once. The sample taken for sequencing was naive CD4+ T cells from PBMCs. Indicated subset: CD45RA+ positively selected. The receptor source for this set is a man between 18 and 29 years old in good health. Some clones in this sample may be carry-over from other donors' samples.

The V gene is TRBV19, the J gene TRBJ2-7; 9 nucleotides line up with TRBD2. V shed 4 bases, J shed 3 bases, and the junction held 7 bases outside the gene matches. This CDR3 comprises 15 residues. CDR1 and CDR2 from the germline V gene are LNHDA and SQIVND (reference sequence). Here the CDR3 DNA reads TGTGCCAGTAGTAGCCCCGGGACTAGCTACTACGAGCAGTACTTC. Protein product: CASSSPGTSYYEQYF.

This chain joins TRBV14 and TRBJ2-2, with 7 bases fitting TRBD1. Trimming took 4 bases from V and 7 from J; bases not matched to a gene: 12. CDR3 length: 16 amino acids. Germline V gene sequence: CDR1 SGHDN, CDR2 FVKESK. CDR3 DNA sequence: TGTGCCAGCAGCCCATTAGCGAGGGGGCGAGGCGGGGAGCTGTTTTTT. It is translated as CASSPLARGRGGELFF.

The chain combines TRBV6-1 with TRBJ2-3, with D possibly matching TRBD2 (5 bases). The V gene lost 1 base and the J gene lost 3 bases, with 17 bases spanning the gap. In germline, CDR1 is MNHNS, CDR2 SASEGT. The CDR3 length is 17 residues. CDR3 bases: TGTGCCAGCAGTGAAGGAAGAGGTGGGAGCAGGACAGATACGCAGTATTTT. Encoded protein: CASSEGRGGSRTDTQYF.

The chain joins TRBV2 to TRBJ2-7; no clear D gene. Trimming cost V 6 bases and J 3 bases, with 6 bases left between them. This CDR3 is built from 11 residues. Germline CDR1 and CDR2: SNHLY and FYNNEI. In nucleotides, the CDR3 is TGTGCCAGCAGGAAGATCTACGAGCAGTACTTC. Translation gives CASRKIYEQYF.

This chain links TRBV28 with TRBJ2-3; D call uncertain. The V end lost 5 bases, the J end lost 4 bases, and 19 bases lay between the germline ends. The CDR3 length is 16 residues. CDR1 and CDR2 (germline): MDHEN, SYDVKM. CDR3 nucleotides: TGTGCCAGCAGTCTCCCCGGCCTTATACGGCCAGATACGCAGTATTTT. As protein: CASSLPGLIRPDTQYF.

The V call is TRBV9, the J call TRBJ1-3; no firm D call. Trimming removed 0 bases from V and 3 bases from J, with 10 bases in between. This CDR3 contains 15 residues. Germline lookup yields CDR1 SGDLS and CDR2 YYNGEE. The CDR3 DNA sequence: TGTGCCAGCAGCGTAGGCCCCGAGAGTGGAAACACCATATATTTT. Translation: CASSVGPESGNTIYF.

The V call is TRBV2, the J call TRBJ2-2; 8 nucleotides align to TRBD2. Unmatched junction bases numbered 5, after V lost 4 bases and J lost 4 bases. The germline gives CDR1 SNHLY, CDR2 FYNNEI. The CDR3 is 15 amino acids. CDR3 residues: CASSGAGGGTGELFF. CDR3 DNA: TGTGCCAGCAGTGGTGCGGGGGGAGGCACCGGGGAGCTGTTTTTT.

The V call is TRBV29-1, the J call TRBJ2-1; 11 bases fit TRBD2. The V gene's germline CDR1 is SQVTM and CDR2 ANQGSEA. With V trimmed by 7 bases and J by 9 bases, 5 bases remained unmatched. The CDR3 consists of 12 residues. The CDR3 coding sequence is TGCAGCGCCGGGACTAGCGGAGCTGAGCAGTTCTTC. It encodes CSAGTSGAEQFF.

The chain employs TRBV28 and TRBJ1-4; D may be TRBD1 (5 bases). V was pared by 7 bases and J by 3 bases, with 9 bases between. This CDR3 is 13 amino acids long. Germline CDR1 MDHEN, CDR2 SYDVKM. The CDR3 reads CASNPGPNEKLFF. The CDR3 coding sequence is TGTGCCAGCAACCCAGGGCCTAATGAAAAACTGTTTTTT.

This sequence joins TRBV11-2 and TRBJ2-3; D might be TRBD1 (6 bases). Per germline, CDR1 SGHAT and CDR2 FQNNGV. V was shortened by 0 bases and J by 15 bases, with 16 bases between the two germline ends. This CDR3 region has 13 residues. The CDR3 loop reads CASSLEMGTPQYF. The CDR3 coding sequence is TGTGCCAGCAGCTTAGAGATGGGGACACCTCAATATTTT.

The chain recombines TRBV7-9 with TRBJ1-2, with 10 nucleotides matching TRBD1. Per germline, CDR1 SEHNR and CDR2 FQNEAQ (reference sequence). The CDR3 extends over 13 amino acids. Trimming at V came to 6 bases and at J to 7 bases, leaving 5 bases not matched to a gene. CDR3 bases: TGTGCCAGCAGACCGACAGGGGGCCTTGGCTACACCTTC. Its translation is CASRPTGGLGYTF.

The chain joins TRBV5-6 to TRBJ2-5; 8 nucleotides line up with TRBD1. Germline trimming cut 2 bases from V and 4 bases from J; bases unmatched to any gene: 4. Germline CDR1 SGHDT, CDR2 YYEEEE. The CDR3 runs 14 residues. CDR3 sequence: CASSFQGARETQYF. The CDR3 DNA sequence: TGTGCCAGCAGCTTCCAGGGGGCGCGAGAGACCCAGTACTTC.

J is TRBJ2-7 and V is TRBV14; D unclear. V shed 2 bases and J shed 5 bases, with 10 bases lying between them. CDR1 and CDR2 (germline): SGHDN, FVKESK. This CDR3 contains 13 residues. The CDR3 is CASSQQVSHEQYF. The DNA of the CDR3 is TGTGCCAGCAGCCAACAAGTAAGCCACGAGCAGTACTTC.

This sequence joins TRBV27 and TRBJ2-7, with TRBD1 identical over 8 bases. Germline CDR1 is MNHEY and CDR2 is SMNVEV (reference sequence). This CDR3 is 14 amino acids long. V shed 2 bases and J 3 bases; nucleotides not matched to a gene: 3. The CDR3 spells CASSLGDRRYEQYF. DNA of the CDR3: TGTGCCAGCAGTTTAGGGGACAGGCGCTACGAGCAGTACTTC.

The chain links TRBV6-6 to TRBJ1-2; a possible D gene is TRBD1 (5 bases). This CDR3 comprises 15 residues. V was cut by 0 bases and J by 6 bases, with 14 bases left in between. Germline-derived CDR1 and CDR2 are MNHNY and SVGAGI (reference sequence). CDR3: CASSYSTRGVDGYTF. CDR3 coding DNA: TGTGCCAGCAGTTACTCGACCCGGGGGGTAGATGGCTACACCTTC.

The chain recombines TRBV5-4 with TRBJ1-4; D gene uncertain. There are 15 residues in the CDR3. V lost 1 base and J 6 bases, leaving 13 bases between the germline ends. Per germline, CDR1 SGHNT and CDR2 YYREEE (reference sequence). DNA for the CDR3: TGTGCCAGCAGCTTGTCAAGGGTCAGCTATGAAAAACTGTTTTTT. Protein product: CASSLSRVSYEKLFF. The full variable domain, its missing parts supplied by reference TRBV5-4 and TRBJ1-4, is ETGVTQSPTHLIKTRGQQVTLRCSSQSGHNTVSWYQQALGQGPQFIFQYYREEENGRGNFPPRFSGLQFPNYSSELNVNALELDDSALYLCASSLSRVSYEKLFFGSGTQLSVL.

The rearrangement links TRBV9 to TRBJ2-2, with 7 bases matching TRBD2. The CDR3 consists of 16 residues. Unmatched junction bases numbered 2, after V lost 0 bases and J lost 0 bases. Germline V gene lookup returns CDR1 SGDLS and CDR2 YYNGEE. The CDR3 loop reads CASSVATSANTGELFF. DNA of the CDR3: TGTGCCAGCAGCGTAGCTACTAGCGCGAACACCGGGGAGCTGTTTTTT.

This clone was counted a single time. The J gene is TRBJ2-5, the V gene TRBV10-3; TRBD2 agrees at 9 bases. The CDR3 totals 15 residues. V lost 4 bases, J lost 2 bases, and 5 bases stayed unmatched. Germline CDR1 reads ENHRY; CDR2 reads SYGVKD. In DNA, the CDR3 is TGTGCCATCAGTGGGGCGGGAGGGCGGCAAGAGACCCAGTACTTC. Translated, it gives CAISGAGGRQETQYF.

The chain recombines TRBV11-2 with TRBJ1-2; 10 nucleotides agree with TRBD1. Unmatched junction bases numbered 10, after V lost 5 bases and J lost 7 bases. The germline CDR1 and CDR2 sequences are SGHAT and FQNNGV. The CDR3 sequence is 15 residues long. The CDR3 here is CASSAGQGVQLGYTF. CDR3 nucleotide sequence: TGTGCCAGCAGCGCCGGACAGGGGGTACAACTTGGCTACACCTTC.